Below, one T cell receptor (beta chain) is given with its context. V was clipped by 3 bases and J by 5 bases; unmatched bases: 1. The length of the CDR3 is 13 residues. Germline CDR1 is KGHSH and CDR2 is LQKENI. Under the authors' procedure: Reference gene primer amplification gave estimated nucleated cell counts. Method: immunoSEQ multiplex PCR; TCRdb's copy keeps in-frame clones and lacks some. The V and J calls and clone size come from that table; D and trimming were worked out from the DNA. The sample lists some 80,000 clones; approximately 90% were seen once. These data come from a study of blood T cell repertoires in COVID-19. Study-level information: Samples representing acute and convalescent COVID-19 were sourced from the United States, Italy and Spain. The analysed material was cDNA or gDNA that came from T cells, B-cell-depleted T cells, or PBMCs.

Sample: peripheral blood. The gene calls are TRBV18 and TRBJ2-1, with TRBD1 identical over 7 bases. The sequence derives from a human donor in a cohort sampled during active COVID-19. CDR3: CASSPGTDNEQFF. For the CDR3, the DNA is TGTGCCAGCTCACCGGGGACAGACAATGAGCAGTTCTTC. Supplemented by reference TRBV18 and TRBJ2-1, the full variable domain reads NAGVMQNPRHLVRRRGQEARLRCSPMKGHSHVYWYRQLPEEGLKFMVYLQKENIIDESGMPKERFSAEFPKEGPSILRIQQVVRGDSAAYFCASSPGTDNEQFFGPGTRLTVL.